This TCR beta chain was found in a study of CDR3 diversity in severe acne. This clonotype was counted ten times or more. The CDR3 runs to 15 residues. Looked up from germline, CDR1 is LGHDT and CDR2 is YNNKEL (reference sequence). Trimming took off 4 bases at V and 1 base at J, with 11 bases between the two ends. TCRdb re-analysed the PCR reads in MiXCR, keeping a single row per CDR3 protein. Of about 85,000 distinct CDR3 sequences detected, about 48% appear once; the ten largest clones hold 10%. The specimen sequenced was blood. The rearrangement joins TRBV3-1 to TRBJ2-1; D may be TRBD1 or TRBD2 (5 bases each). The source is a male donor in good health, serving as a control. DNA of the CDR3: TGTGCCAGCAGCCTGTCGGGACCTTCCTACAATGAGCAGTTCTTC. It specifies CASSLSGPSYNEQFF.